Each of the 32 T cell receptor beta chains below was sequenced from the same sample in a study of cytomegalovirus exposure and HLA in healthy donors (TCRdb year 2017). The receptor library was made with the immunoSEQ multiplex PCR assay. The multiplex PCR relied on a mix of 60 forward primers for TCR Vbeta segments and 13 reverse primers for TCR Jbeta segments. In its TCRdb copy, this immuneACCESS table keeps in-frame sequences only and misses some clones. Where compared with another copy, unresolved V genes explain less than half of these, and the others have no known cause. This sample has some 57,000 clones in its table, and 55% to 65% of those were observed once. Around 11% of the sample goes to the ten largest clones. Specimen: PBMCs. The origin of the receptors is a human donor in good health.

This clone was detected a few times. V and J are TRBV30 and TRBJ1-1; tentatively, D is TRBD1 (5 bases). The CDR3 consists of 15 residues. CDR1 is GTSNPN and CDR2 is SVGIG in the germline V gene (reference sequence). The V end lost 4 bases, the J end lost 1 base, and 16 bases lay between the germline ends. This CDR3 is CAWKQGRVTNTEAFF. CDR3 coding DNA: TGTGCCTGGAAGCAGGGCAGGGTCACGAACACTGAAGCTTTCTTT.

The rearrangement joins TRBV29-1 to TRBJ2-7, with 7 bases that match TRBD1. Germline V lookup: CDR1 SQVTM, CDR2 ANQGSEA. The V segment lost 7 bases and the J segment 6 bases; nucleotides outside the gene matches: 12. This CDR3 spans 13 amino acids. The CDR3 DNA follows: TGCAGCGCCTTGACAGGGATTTCGGCCGAGCAGTACTTC. Amino acid sequence: CSALTGISAEQYF.

This clone has just a few counts. This chain uses TRBV9 with TRBJ2-3, with a tentative D call TRBD2 (5 bases). Germline CDR1 and CDR2: SGDLS and YYNGEE. V gave up 0 bases and J gave up 0 bases, with 11 bases separating them. The CDR3 extends over 16 amino acids. For the CDR3, the DNA is TGTGCCAGCAGCGTAGCTAATGGGAGAAGCACAGATACGCAGTATTTT. This translates into CASSVANGRSTDTQYF.

The chain is built from TRBV5-1 and TRBJ2-6, with TRBD1 as a possible D gene (6 bases). The germline V gene encodes CDR1 SGHRS and CDR2 YFSETQ. The V and J ends lost 0 bases and 2 bases respectively, with 9 bases between them. The CDR3 spans 16 residues. The CDR3 nucleotides read TGCGCCAGCAGCTTGGGGGGGCAGACTGGGGCCAACGTCCTGACTTTC. This translates into CASSLGGQTGANVLTF. Full variable domain (remainder filled in from reference TRBV5-1 and TRBJ2-6): KAGVTQTPRYLIKTRGQQVTLSCSPISGHRSVSWYQQTPGQGLQFLFEYFSETQRNKGNFPGRFSGRQFSNSRSEMNVSTLELGDSALYLCASSLGGQTGANVLTFGAGSRLTVL.

The table lists this clone with a few counts. This rearrangement joins TRBV4-3 to TRBJ2-7; weak D call: TRBD2 (5 bases). Trimming removed 4 bases at V and 7 bases at J, with 14 bases between. This CDR3 contains 13 residues. Per the germline V gene, CDR1 is LGHNA and CDR2 is YSLEER. The DNA for the CDR3 is TGCGCCAGCAGCCTTAGTCCGGGGAGTGAGCAGTACTTC. It encodes CASSLSPGSEQYF.

V usage is TRBV6-1 and J usage is TRBJ1-1; TRBD1 is a possible D gene (5 bases). V lost 0 bases and J lost 5, with 13 bases in between. Germline loops: CDR1 MNHNS, CDR2 SASEGT. The CDR3 length is 15 residues. In DNA, the CDR3 is TGTGCCAGCAGTGAAGCGGCAGGGATGGGAACTGAAGCTTTCTTT. It is translated as CASSEAAGMGTEAFF.

V gene TRBV18 combines with J gene TRBJ1-5; weak D call: TRBD1 (5 bases). The CDR3 is 16 residues long. Trimming took off 2 bases at V and 3 bases at J, with 14 bases between the two ends. The germline V gene encodes CDR1 KGHSH and CDR2 LQKENI. In DNA, the CDR3 is TGTGCCAGCTCACCAATGGGGCAGACCTTCAATCAGCCCCAGCATTTT. It encodes CASSPMGQTFNQPQHF.

The gene calls are TRBV4-1 and TRBJ1-2; D uncertain. The CDR3 loop spans 15 amino acids. CDR1 MGHRA and CDR2 YSYEKL come from the germline V gene. V dropped 0 bases and J dropped 0 bases, with 8 bases sitting between them. DNA for the CDR3: TGCGCCAGCAGCCAAGAGATGAGGACTAACTATGGCTACACCTTC. Translation: CASSQEMRTNYGYTF.

The table lists this clone with a few counts. This chain uses TRBV5-5 with TRBJ1-4, with D hard to call. Germline V CDR1 and CDR2: SGHKS, YYEKEE (reference sequence). The CDR3 has 14 amino acids. Trimming removed 3 bases at V and 1 base at J, with 7 bases between. CDR3 residues: CASSYRGTNEKLFF. In nucleotides, the CDR3 is TGTGCCAGCAGCTATCGGGGAACTAATGAAAAACTGTTTTTT.

This sequence joins TRBV2 and TRBJ1-5, with D possibly TRBD1 on 6 matching bases. Germline CDR1 is SNHLY and CDR2 is FYNNEI. This CDR3 is 14 amino acids long. The V end lost 8 bases, the J end lost 1 base, and 12 bases lay between the germline ends. CDR3 coding DNA: TGTGCCAGCCTCCGGGACACCAGCAATCAGCCCCAGCATTTT. Translated, it gives CASLRDTSNQPQHF.

The CDR3 bases are TGTGCCAGTAGGGGGCTGGGGTCTGGGGCCAACGTCCTGACTTTC. Its protein product is CASRGLGSGANVLTF. The gene calls are TRBV19 and TRBJ2-6, with D possibly matching TRBD1 (5 bases). The germline V gene has CDR1 LNHDA and CDR2 SQIVND (reference sequence). V was clipped by 6 bases and J by 1 base, with 10 bases between them. The CDR3 spans 15 residues.

CDR3 loop: CAWSGQGYRYGYTF. CDR3 sequence (DNA): TGTGCCTGGAGTGGACAGGGGTATCGGTATGGCTACACCTTC. This chain uses TRBV30 with TRBJ1-2; 8 bases agree with TRBD1. V gave up 1 base and J gave up 5 bases; unmatched junction bases: 6. Germline V lookup: CDR1 GTSNPN, CDR2 SVGIG (reference sequence). This CDR3 is 14 amino acids long. The variable domain in full, with the rest retrieved from reference TRBV30 and TRBJ1-2, is SQTIHQWPATLVQPVGSPLSLECTVEGTSNPNLYWYRQAAGRGLQLLFYSVGIGQISSEVPQNLSASRPQDRQFILSSKKLLLSDSGFYLCAWSGQGYRYGYTFGSGTRLTVV.

The genes are TRBV6-5 and TRBJ1-5; the D is unclear. Trimming shortened V by 5 bases and J by 6 bases, and 14 bases separated the two germline ends. The CDR3 has 14 residues. The V gene's germline CDR1 is MNHEY and CDR2 SVGAGI. CDR3 DNA: TGTGCCAGCAGTGAACGCGGGAAGACTCAGCCCCAGCATTTT. It specifies CASSERGKTQPQHF.

The chain uses TRBV7-8 and TRBJ1-2; 8 bases are shared with TRBD1. The germline gives CDR1 SGHVS, CDR2 FQNEAQ. V was pared by 4 bases and J by 3 bases, with 10 bases of the junction left unmatched. CDR3 length: 16 amino acids. CDR3 sequence: CASSSERTGRHYGYTF. The CDR3 DNA sequence: TGTGCCAGCAGCTCCGAAAGGACAGGGAGGCACTATGGCTACACCTTC.

The rearrangement links TRBV6-1 to TRBJ2-5, with a weak D call TRBD2 (6 bases). The V end was cut by 5 bases, the J end by 4 bases, with 17 bases between. The CDR3 loop spans 15 amino acids. Germline V CDR1 and CDR2: MNHNS, SASEGT. Here the CDR3 DNA reads TGTGCCAGCAGTATGACCGGGACTCAGGGAGAGACCCAGTACTTC. Translating it yields CASSMTGTQGETQYF.

This clone appeared a few times. The chain joins TRBV9 to TRBJ2-3; D gene unclear. The CDR3 is 13 amino acids. Trimming took 7 bases from V and 0 from J, leaving 9 bases between them. Germline CDR1 is SGDLS and CDR2 is YYNGEE. The chain's CDR3 is CASGDSSTDTQYF. The CDR3 DNA follows: TGTGCCAGCGGAGACTCTAGCACAGATACGCAGTATTTT.

This clone occurred a few times. Compared with germline, one end of the junction differs, possibly owing to a read error. The chain is built from TRBV7-9 and TRBJ1-2; no reliable D call. This CDR3 has 12 residues. CDR1 is SEHNR, CDR2 FQNEAQ, per germline (reference sequence). The CDR3 protein is CASSLANYGYPF. The CDR3 DNA is TGTGCCAGCAGCCTTGCTAACTATGGCTACCCCTTC.

This clone is medium-sized (0.01 to 0.1%) within its sample. The genes are TRBV7-2 and TRBJ2-1, with 7 bases identical to TRBD2. After removal of 1 base from V and 3 bases from J, the junction contained 3 bases not matched to a gene. The germline gives CDR1 SGHTA, CDR2 FQGNSA. The CDR3 loop spans 15 amino acids. CDR3 loop: CASSLGGGYYNEQFF. The CDR3 nucleotides are TGTGCCAGCAGCTTAGGGGGGGGGTACTACAATGAGCAGTTCTTC.

The chain joins TRBV30 to TRBJ1-1, with a tentative D call TRBD1 (6 bases). CDR1 and CDR2 from the germline V gene are GTSNPN and SVGIG (reference sequence). V shed 2 bases and J shed 0 bases, with 10 bases lying between them. The CDR3 totals 14 residues. CDR3 sequence: CAWSRQGMNTEAFF. For the CDR3, the DNA is TGTGCCTGGAGTCGGCAGGGGATGAACACTGAAGCTTTCTTT.

This clone was observed a handful of times. The chain couples TRBV9 to TRBJ2-2; D perhaps matches TRBD2 (7 bases). This CDR3 contains 14 residues. CDR1 and CDR2 from the germline V gene are SGDLS and YYNGEE. V lost 6 bases and J lost 4, with 13 bases in between. The CDR3 DNA reads TGTGCCAGCACCCTAGGGGGGGCCACCGGGGAGCTGTTTTTT. This gives the protein CASTLGGATGELFF.

This clone showed up just a few times. The V call is TRBV6-5, the J call TRBJ1-5; TRBD1 agrees at 10 bases. The CDR3 is made up of 15 amino acids. Germline V gene sequence: CDR1 MNHEY, CDR2 SVGAGI. Trimming removed 6 bases from V and 3 bases from J; junction bases left unmatched: 5. The CDR3 reads CASSPDRGHNQPQHF. Written as DNA, the CDR3 is TGTGCCAGCAGCCCCGACAGGGGGCACAATCAGCCCCAGCATTTT.

The chain employs TRBV5-4 and TRBJ2-3; TRBD2 matches 10 bases. CDR1 is SGHNT and CDR2 is YYREEE in the germline V gene (reference sequence). The CDR3 runs to 16 residues. The V gene end was trimmed by 4 bases and the J gene end by 4 bases; junction bases not matched to a gene: 9. The CDR3 DNA sequence: TGTGCCAGCAGCAACCAGCGGGGGGGCGGCCCAGATACGCAGTATTTT. Amino acid sequence: CASSNQRGGGPDTQYF. The full variable domain, in which reference TRBV5-4 and TRBJ2-3 provide the parts outside the CDR3, is ETGVTQSPTHLIKTRGQQVTLRCSSQSGHNTVSWYQQALGQGPQFIFQYYREEENGRGNFPPRFSGLQFPNYSSELNVNALELDDSALYLCASSNQRGGGPDTQYFGPGTRLTVL.

The chain links TRBV5-4 to TRBJ2-5; 8 nucleotides line up with TRBD1. The CDR3 loop spans 13 amino acids. Germline V lookup: CDR1 SGHNT, CDR2 YYREEE (reference sequence). J lost 4 bases, V lost 4 bases, and 3 bases had no gene match. DNA of the CDR3: TGTGCCAGCAGCCGAGACAGGGGAGAGACCCAGTACTTC. Amino acids: CASSRDRGETQYF.

V and J are TRBV2 and TRBJ2-7, with D perhaps matching TRBD2 (5 bases). V was cut by 6 bases and J by 6 bases, with 12 bases left in between. This CDR3 region has 12 residues. Per the germline V gene, CDR1 is SNHLY and CDR2 is FYNNEI. CDR3 coding DNA: TGTGCCAGCAGGATGGGAGCTCGCGAGCAGTACTTC. Encoded protein: CASRMGAREQYF.

This clone has just a few counts. The chain couples TRBV6-5 to TRBJ2-7; TRBD2 might be the D (7 bases). CDR3 length: 15 residues. The V end lost 7 bases, the J end lost 3 bases, and 19 bases lay between the germline ends. Germline V CDR1 and CDR2: MNHEY, SVGAGI. The CDR3 DNA is TGTGCCAGCATTCCCGGGTCGGGGGGCCTCTACGAGCAGTACTTC. The encoded protein is CASIPGSGGLYEQYF.

This chain links TRBV5-4 with TRBJ2-2; the D gene is possibly TRBD1 (6 bases). Trimming took off 4 bases at V and 4 bases at J, with 23 bases between the two ends. Per the germline V gene, CDR1 is SGHNT and CDR2 is YYREEE (reference sequence). CDR3 size: 18 residues. The CDR3 is CASSPRGVQGQITGELFF. CDR3 sequence (DNA): TGTGCCAGCAGCCCCCGGGGCGTCCAGGGGCAGATCACCGGGGAGCTGTTTTTT. Drawing the rest from reference TRBV5-4 and TRBJ2-2, the complete variable domain is ETGVTQSPTHLIKTRGQQVTLRCSSQSGHNTVSWYQQALGQGPQFIFQYYREEENGRGNFPPRFSGLQFPNYSSELNVNALELDDSALYLCASSPRGVQGQITGELFFGEGSRLTVL.

The chain links TRBV7-9 to TRBJ2-2; the D gene is possibly TRBD1 (6 bases). The V end lost 5 bases, the J end lost 1 base, and 11 bases lay between the germline ends. This CDR3 region has 15 residues. Germline V lookup: CDR1 SEHNR, CDR2 FQNEAQ (reference sequence). The CDR3 nucleotides are TGTGCCAGCAGCGATTGGACAGTGAACACCGGGGAGCTGTTTTTT. Its translation: CASSDWTVNTGELFF.

This sequence joins TRBV30 and TRBJ2-7, with D maybe TRBD1 (5 bases). This CDR3 has 14 amino acids. Germline V gene sequence: CDR1 GTSNPN, CDR2 SVGIG (reference sequence). V was pared by 0 bases and J by 2 bases, with 11 bases between. This CDR3 is CAWSVLDKPYEQYF. In DNA form, the CDR3 reads TGTGCCTGGAGTGTACTGGACAAGCCCTACGAGCAGTACTTC.

This clone has a handful of counts. Here the CDR3 reads CASSLGPGGQNEQFF. In DNA, the CDR3 is TGTGCCAGCAGCTTAGGGCCGGGGGGCCAAAATGAGCAGTTCTTC. This chain connects TRBV7-2 to TRBJ2-1; D may be TRBD2 (7 bases). Germline V gives CDR1 SGHTA, CDR2 FQGNSA. CDR3 length equals 15 residues. V dropped 1 base and J dropped 7 bases, with 14 bases sitting between them.

This chain joins TRBV6-5 and TRBJ1-1; tentative D call: TRBD1 (6 bases). Between the trimmed V and J ends, which lost 5 bases and 5 bases, there was a span of 12 bases. This CDR3 is 13 amino acids long. Germline CDR1 is MNHEY and CDR2 is SVGAGI. The CDR3 loop reads CASSTGLWTEAFF. The CDR3 nucleotides read TGTGCCAGCAGTACAGGGTTATGGACTGAAGCTTTCTTT.

The sample holds many counts of this clone. The junction departs from the called germline gene at one end, perhaps through a read error. V is TRBV6-1 and J is TRBJ2-2; 9 bases fit TRBD2. Germline assignment: CDR1 MNHNS and CDR2 SASEGT. This CDR3 region has 18 residues. The CDR3 bases are TGTGCCAGCAGCGAAGTAGTCGCGGGGGGGCGATGGACCGGGGAGCTGTTTTTT. Translation: CASSEVVAGGRWTGELFF.

The J gene is TRBJ2-1, the V gene TRBV27; tentatively, D is TRBD1 (6 bases). This CDR3 contains 16 residues. Germline V gene sequence: CDR1 MNHEY, CDR2 SMNVEV (reference sequence). The ends were cut back, 4 bases at V and 3 bases at J, with 16 bases in the middle. The CDR3 spells CASSSRNRVGYNEQFF. The CDR3 DNA reads TGTGCCAGCAGTTCGCGGAACAGGGTGGGCTACAATGAGCAGTTCTTC.